This T cell receptor (beta chain) was recovered during a study of CD8 T cells in Susac syndrome. The RNA, about 0.45 to 1 ug, was put through reverse transcription using random hexamers. Amplification of TCR beta CDR3 was carried out by immunoSEQ multiplex PCR, which covered 54 Vbeta and 13 Jbeta segments. One entry per CDR3 protein, called by TCRdb with MiXCR from the immunoSEQ multiplex PCR reads. The sample shows 130,000 to 150,000 distinct CDR3 sequences, around 95% of them seen only once. CD8+ and CD4+ blood T cells underwent TCR beta sequencing. CD8+ and CD4+ T cells were negatively isolated; TEMRA cells were FACS-enriched. The V and J ends lost 10 bases and 3 bases respectively, with 19 bases between them. The length of the CDR3 is 14 residues. As to this clonotype: Its target is not known.

Study-wide findings and caveats: The authors acknowledged that the study's TCR sequencing and HLA analysis involved relatively few individuals.

Sequenced input: CD4+ T cells from PBMCs. The TCR sequence derives from a human donor with Susac syndrome. The chain joins TRBV12-3 or TRBV12-4 to TRBJ2-7, with D perhaps given as TRBD1 or TRBD2 (6 bases each). The CDR3 DNA reads as TGTGCCACGGCTGGGGGGCGCCGAGGCTACGAGCAGTACTTC. The encoded protein is CATAGGRRGYEQYF.